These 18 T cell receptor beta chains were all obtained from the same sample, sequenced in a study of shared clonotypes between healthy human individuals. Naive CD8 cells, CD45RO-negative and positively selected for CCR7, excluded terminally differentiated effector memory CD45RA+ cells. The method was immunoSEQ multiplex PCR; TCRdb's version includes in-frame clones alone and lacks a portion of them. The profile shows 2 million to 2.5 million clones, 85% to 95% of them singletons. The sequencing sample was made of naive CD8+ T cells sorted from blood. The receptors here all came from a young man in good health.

The CDR3 here is CASRMGQGTNQPQHF. The DNA for the CDR3 is TGTGCCAGCAGGATGGGACAGGGGACGAATCAGCCCCAGCATTTT. The chain uses TRBV27 and TRBJ1-5; the match to TRBD1 covers 10 bases. The J segment lost 4 bases and the V segment lost 6 bases, leaving 6 bases of the junction unmatched. This CDR3 has 15 residues. Germline CDR1 and CDR2: MNHEY and SMNVEV (reference sequence).

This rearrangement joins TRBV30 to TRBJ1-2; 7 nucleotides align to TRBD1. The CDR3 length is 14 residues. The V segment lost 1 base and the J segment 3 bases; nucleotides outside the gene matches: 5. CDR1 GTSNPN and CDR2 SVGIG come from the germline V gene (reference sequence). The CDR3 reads CAWSETGQDYGYTF. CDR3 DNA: TGTGCCTGGAGTGAAACTGGACAGGACTATGGCTACACCTTC.

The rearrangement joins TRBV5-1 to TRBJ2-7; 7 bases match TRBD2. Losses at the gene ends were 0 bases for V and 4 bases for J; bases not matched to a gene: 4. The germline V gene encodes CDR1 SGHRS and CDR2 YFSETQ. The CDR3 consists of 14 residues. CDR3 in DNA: TGCGCCAGCAGCTTGGGGACTAGATATTACGAGCAGTACTTC. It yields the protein CASSLGTRYYEQYF.

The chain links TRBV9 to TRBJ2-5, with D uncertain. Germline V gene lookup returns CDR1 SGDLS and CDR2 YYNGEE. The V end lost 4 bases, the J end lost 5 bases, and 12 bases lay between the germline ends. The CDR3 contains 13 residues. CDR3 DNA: TGTGCCAGCAGCACGACCGGCCCCGAGACCCAGTACTTC. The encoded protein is CASSTTGPETQYF.

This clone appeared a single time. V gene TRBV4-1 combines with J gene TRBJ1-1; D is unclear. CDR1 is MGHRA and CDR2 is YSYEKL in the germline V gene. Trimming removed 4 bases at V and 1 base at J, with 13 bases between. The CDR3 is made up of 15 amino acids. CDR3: CASSLQTQTNTEAFF. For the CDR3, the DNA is TGCGCCAGCAGCCTTCAAACCCAGACGAACACTGAAGCTTTCTTT.

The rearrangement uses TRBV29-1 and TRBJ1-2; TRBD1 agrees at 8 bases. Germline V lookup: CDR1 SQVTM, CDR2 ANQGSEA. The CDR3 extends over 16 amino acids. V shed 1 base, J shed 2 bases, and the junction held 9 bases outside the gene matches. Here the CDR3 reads CSVEGEADRENYGYTF. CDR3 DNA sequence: TGCAGCGTTGAAGGGGAAGCGGACAGGGAGAACTATGGCTACACCTTC.

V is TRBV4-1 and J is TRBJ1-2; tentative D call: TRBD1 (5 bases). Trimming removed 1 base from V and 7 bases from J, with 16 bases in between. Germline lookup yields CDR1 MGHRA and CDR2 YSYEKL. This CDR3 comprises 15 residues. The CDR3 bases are TGCGCCAGCAGCCAAGGAATCCCACCGGGGGGTGGCTACACCTTC. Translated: CASSQGIPPGGGYTF.

In DNA form, the CDR3 reads TGTGCCAGCAGTTACCTCGGGGGTAACGAGCAGTACTTC. Protein product: CASSYLGGNEQYF. This rearrangement joins TRBV27 to TRBJ2-7; the D gene is possibly TRBD2 (6 bases). Germline V gives CDR1 MNHEY, CDR2 SMNVEV (reference sequence). Trimming shortened V by 4 bases and J by 5 bases, and 12 bases separated the two germline ends. The CDR3 is 13 amino acids.

CDR3 DNA: TGCGCCAGCAGCCAAGATTTGGACTGGGGCGGTCCGGGGTGGGTTTTTGAAGCTTTCTTT. Its protein product is CASSQDLDWGGPGWVFEAFF. The rearrangement links TRBV4-3 to TRBJ1-1; tentative D call: TRBD1 (5 bases). The germline CDR1 and CDR2 sequences are LGHNA and YSLEER. This CDR3 contains 20 residues. Trimming cost V 0 bases and J 7 bases, with 30 bases left between them.

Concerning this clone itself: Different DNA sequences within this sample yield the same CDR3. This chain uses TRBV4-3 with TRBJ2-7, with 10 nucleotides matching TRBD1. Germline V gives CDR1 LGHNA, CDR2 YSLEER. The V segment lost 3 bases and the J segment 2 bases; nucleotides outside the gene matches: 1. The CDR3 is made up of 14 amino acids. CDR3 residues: CASSHGTGAYEQYF. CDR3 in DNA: TGCGCCAGCAGCCATGGGACAGGGGCCTACGAGCAGTACTTC.

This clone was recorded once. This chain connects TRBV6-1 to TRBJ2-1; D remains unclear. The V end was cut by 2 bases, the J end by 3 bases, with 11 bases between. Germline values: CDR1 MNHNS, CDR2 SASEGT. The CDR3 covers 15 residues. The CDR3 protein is CASSELGLGYNEQFF. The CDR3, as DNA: TGTGCCAGCAGTGAACTGGGCCTCGGCTACAATGAGCAGTTCTTC.

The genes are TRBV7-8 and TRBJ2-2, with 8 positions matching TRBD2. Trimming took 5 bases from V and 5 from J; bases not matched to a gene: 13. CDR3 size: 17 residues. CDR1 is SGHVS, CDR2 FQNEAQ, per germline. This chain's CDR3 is CASSPFGSGGGTGELFF. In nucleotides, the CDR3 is TGTGCCAGCAGCCCATTTGGAAGCGGGGGAGGGACCGGGGAGCTGTTTTTT.

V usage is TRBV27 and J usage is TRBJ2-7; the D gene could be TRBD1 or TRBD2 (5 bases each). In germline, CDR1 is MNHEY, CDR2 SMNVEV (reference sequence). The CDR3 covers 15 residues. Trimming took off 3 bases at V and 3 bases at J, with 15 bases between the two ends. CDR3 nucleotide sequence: TGTGCCAGCAGTTTTGAGGGACCGCCCTTCTACGAGCAGTACTTC. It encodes CASSFEGPPFYEQYF.

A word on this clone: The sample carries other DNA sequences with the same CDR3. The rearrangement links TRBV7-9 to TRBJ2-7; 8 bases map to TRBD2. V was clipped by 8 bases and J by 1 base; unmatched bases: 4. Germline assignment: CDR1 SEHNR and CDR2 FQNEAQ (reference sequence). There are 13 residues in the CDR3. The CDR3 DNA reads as TGTGCCAGCTCGGGGGGGTCTTCCTACGAGCAGTACTTC. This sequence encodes CASSGGSSYEQYF.

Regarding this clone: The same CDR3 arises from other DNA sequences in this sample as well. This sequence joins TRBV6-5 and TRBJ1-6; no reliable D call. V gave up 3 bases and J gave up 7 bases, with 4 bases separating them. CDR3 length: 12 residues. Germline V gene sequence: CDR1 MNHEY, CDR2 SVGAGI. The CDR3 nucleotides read TGTGCCAGCAGTTATCCGAATTCACCCCTCCACTTT. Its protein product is CASSYPNSPLHF.

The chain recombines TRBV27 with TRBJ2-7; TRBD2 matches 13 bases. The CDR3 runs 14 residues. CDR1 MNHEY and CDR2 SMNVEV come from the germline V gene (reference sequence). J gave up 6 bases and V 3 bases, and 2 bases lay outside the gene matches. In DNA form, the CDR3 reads TGTGCCAGCAGTTTCGGGACTAGCGGGGCCGAGCAGTACTTC. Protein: CASSFGTSGAEQYF.

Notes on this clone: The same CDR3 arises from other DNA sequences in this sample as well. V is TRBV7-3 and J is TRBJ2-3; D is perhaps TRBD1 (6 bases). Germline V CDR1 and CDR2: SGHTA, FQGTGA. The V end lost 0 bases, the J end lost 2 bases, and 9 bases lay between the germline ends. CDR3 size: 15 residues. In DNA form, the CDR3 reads TGTGCCAGCAGCTTAACAGCAGGGGCCACAGATACGCAGTATTTT. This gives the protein CASSLTAGATDTQYF.

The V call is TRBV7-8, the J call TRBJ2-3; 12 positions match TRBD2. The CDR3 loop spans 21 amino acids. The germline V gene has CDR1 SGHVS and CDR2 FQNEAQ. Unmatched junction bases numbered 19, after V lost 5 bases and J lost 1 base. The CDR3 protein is CASSPTGGPRTSGKGTDTQYF. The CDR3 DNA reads TGTGCCAGCAGCCCTACAGGGGGACCACGGACTAGCGGGAAGGGCACAGATACGCAGTATTTT.